The source of this TCR beta chain is a study of T cells after yellow fever vaccination. General study results and limits: After the booster, nearly 98% of CD4 and more than 85% of CD8 primary-response clones were re-detected. Although most clonotypes did not, a small share appeared in both CD4 and CD8 compartments. From the bulk population, abundant clonotypes could contaminate and appear within FACS-sorted repertoires.

In the case of this clonotype: The antigen is unknown.

CDR1 and CDR2 (germline): MGHRA, YSYEKL. V was clipped by 2 bases and J by 8 bases; unmatched bases: 6. This CDR3 contains 16 residues. TCRdb processed the 5' RACE reads anew with MiXCR; each CDR3 protein has one entry. The table records about 120,000 distinct CDR3 sequences, roughly 10% of them present only once. The sample was CD8+ T cells sorted from PBMCs, taken on the day of the yellow fever booster vaccination. This receptor was taken from a man between 18 and 29 years old who received the YFV17D yellow fever vaccine. The gene calls are TRBV4-1 and TRBJ1-6, with 10 bases matching TRBD1. In nucleotides, the CDR3 is TGCGCCAGCAGCCAAACCGCCGGGACAGGGGATTCACCCCTCCACTTT. Amino acid sequence: CASSQTAGTGDSPLHF.